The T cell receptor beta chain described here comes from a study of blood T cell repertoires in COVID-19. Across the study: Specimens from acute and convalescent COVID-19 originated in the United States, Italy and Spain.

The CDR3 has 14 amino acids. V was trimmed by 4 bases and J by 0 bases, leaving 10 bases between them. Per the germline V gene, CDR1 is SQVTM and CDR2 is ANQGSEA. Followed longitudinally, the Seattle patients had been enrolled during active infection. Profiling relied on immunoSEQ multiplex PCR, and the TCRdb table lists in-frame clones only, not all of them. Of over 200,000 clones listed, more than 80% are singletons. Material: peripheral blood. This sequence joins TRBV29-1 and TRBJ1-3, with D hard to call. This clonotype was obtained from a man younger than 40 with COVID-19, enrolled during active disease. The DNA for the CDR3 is TGCAGCGTTGGTCAGTCGATCTCTGGAAACACCATATATTTT. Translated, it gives CSVGQSISGNTIYF.